The present T cell receptor (beta chain) was sequenced within a study of T-cell memory formation after mild COVID-19 (dated by TCRdb to the early 2020s). A note on the overall study: TCR sequence clusters from the two donors were largely donor specific. In a couple of donors, T-cell clones that expanded and contracted after mild COVID-19 were followed by sequencing TCRalpha and TCRbeta repertoires longitudinally. Two young, previously healthy adult volunteers made up the cohort, one male and one female.

Ficoll-Paque density gradient centrifugation was used to isolate PBMCs. What the work shows at the level of the full study, not this receptor alone: Some responding clones were detected in pre-infection memory, suggesting pre-existing cross-reactive memory T cells joined the SARS-CoV-2 response. Contracting CD4+ clones were located mainly in the CM and EM memory subsets, whereas CD8+ clones were found to be enriched in EMRA. The second-wave clones that peaked on day 37 were not confirmed to be SARS-CoV-2 specific. The study covered only a couple of mild cases, and larger cohorts including severe cases with pre-infection samples were considered necessary. Balanced CD4/CD8 phenotypes were observed for clones contracting from day 15 to 85, whereas a bias towards CD4+ was observed for a second wave of clones expanding from day 15 to 37.

On this clonotype: Its antigen remains undetermined. Within one base of it there is no much larger clone, and no base qualities were kept.

The CDR3 covers 15 residues, taking in both the cysteine and the phenylalanine. Only CDR3 DNA remains: 45 bases, in frame from the first base. The germline V gene (reference sequence) yields MNHEY for CDR1 and SMNVEV for CDR2. V and J are trimmed by 0 bases and 6 bases, and the gene matches miss 3 bases of the junction. The sequencing machine was an Illumina NovaSeq 6000. TCRalpha and TCRbeta cDNA libraries were constructed by 5'RACE with constant-segment primers, with sample barcodes and unique molecular identifiers being introduced. RNA was extracted from every sample with Trizol reagent. Library amplification was performed in two PCR steps, and a second sample barcode and Illumina TruSeq adapters were introduced in the second step. Sequencing of the libraries was done on an Illumina NovaSeq, producing 2 x 150 bp paired-end reads. On the study's bioinformatics: With migec v1.2.7, reads were demultiplexed and then collapsed into UMI-guided consensus sequences. With mixcr v2.1.11, UMI consensuses were aligned to TRA and TRB V and J templates and assembled into clonotypes. Expanded or contracted clonotypes were those called significant by both edgeR and NoisET, with noise models trained on biological replicates. For edgeR calls, a false discovery rate-adjusted p below 0.01 and a log2 fold-change threshold of 1 were applied. As an exploratory analysis of dynamics, max-normalized trajectories of the 1000 most abundant clonotypes were examined with PCA combined with hierarchical clustering. Each responding clone was given a CD4 or CD8 phenotype based on the CD4+ and CD8+ repertoires, which had been sequenced separately. TCRdb passed the public sequencing reads through fastp at Q25 and MiXCR, retaining productive beta sequences. Rows merge per CDR3 protein into single entries with the most common DNA and genes. The V and J calls here are based on TCRdb, not the publication. The sample profile shows about 140,000 distinct CDR3 sequences; 14% of them were found once. In total, the top ten clones hold under 30% of the sample.

The sequence was obtained from an adult woman who had mild COVID-19 (a few samples of this study predate the infection). The sample titles of this study are shuffled in the database, so cell type and time point are left out; the donor was told from shared clones. The rearranged segments are TRBV27 and TRBJ2-7; TRBD1 matches 12 bases in the middle. What was sequenced was PBMCs or a T cell subset sorted from them (not recorded which). In nucleotide form, the sequence is TGTGCCAGCAGTTTATCGGGACAGGGGGCTTTCGAGCAGTACTTC. This sequence encodes CASSLSGQGAFEQYF.